This passage covers 8 T cell receptor beta chains from one sample sequenced in a study of T cells in Graves' hyperthyroidism and ophthalmopathy. RNA transcripts provided the source from which TCR beta CDR3 regions were amplified. Initially, a first-round RT-PCR of the TCR CDR3 employed the HTBI primer set. TCRdb passed the multiplex PCR reads through MiXCR, listing each CDR3 protein once. This sample has about half a million distinct CDR3 sequences; approximately 25% occur once, and the top ten carry 11%. The sample comprised blood. Source of these receptors: a woman under 40 with Graves' ophthalmopathy.

This clonotype was picked up many times. The chain recombines TRBV7-9 with TRBJ1-2; D uncertain. The CDR3 length is 14 residues. CDR1 and CDR2 (germline): SEHNR, FQNEAQ (reference sequence). Between the trimmed V and J ends, which lost 5 bases and 4 bases, there was a span of 14 bases. The CDR3 loop is CASSPEGSFYGYTF. DNA for the CDR3: TGTGCCAGCAGCCCAGAAGGCAGTTTCTATGGCTACACCTTC.

This clonotype was counted many times. V is TRBV4-2 and J is TRBJ1-2; no clear D. V lost 4 bases to trimming and J lost 0 bases, with 12 bases between them. Germline values: CDR1 LGHNA, CDR2 YNFKEQ. The CDR3 is 15 residues long. The CDR3 DNA reads as TGTGCCAGCAGCCCGCCTGGAGGTTCTAACTATGGCTACACCTTC. Encoded protein: CASSPPGGSNYGYTF.

This clonotype was seen at least ten times. This chain links TRBV10-3 with TRBJ2-2; 8 bases are shared with TRBD1. The CDR3 has 15 residues. V lost 4 bases and J lost 3; bases outside the gene matches: 4. CDR1 is ENHRY and CDR2 is SYGVKD in the germline V gene. The DNA of the CDR3 is TGTGCCATCAGTGGGACAGGGTCGCACACCGGGGAGCTGTTTTTT. Translation: CAISGTGSHTGELFF.

The chain recombines TRBV7-9 with TRBJ2-5; no reliable D call. Germline values: CDR1 SEHNR, CDR2 FQNEAQ (reference sequence). V gave up 2 bases and J gave up 9 bases, with 16 bases separating them. This CDR3 is 14 amino acids long. The CDR3 protein is CASSLRATLGSQYF. CDR3 nucleotides: TGTGCCAGCAGCTTACGGGCGACGTTAGGATCCCAGTACTTC.

V usage is TRBV6-5 and J usage is TRBJ2-7; 9 nucleotides align to TRBD1. The CDR3 consists of 15 residues. The V gene's germline CDR1 is MNHEY and CDR2 SVGAGI. J gave up 4 bases and V 2 bases, and 6 bases lay outside the gene matches. The CDR3 nucleotides read TGTGCCAGCAGTTACGCGGGACAGGGTATATACGAGCAGTACTTC. Translated, it gives CASSYAGQGIYEQYF.

This sequence joins TRBV5-1 and TRBJ1-1; TRBD1 agrees at 8 bases. The V segment lost 4 bases and the J segment 4 bases; nucleotides outside the gene matches: 15. The CDR3 extends over 17 amino acids. CDR1 is SGHRS and CDR2 is YFSETQ in the germline V gene. As DNA, the CDR3 is TGCGCCAGCAGCCAAGGGGACAGGCAATTGGTGGGCACTGAAGCTTTCTTT. Its translation: CASSQGDRQLVGTEAFF.

The J gene is TRBJ1-1, the V gene TRBV13; D is ambiguous. The germline V and J ends were trimmed by 5 bases and 6 bases, with 16 bases remaining between them. The CDR3 is 14 residues long. Germline CDR1 and CDR2: PRHDT and FYEKMQ (reference sequence). The CDR3 sequence is CASSPDLESAEAFF. The CDR3 coding sequence is TGTGCCAGCAGCCCCGACCTTGAGTCCGCTGAAGCTTTCTTT.

This clonotype showed up many times. Its ends do not fully match the called genes, so a read error is possible. This chain uses TRBV28 with TRBJ1-5; the match to TRBD1 covers 7 bases. The germline CDR1 and CDR2 sequences are MDHEN and SYDVKM. The CDR3 consists of 14 residues. DNA for the CDR3: TGTGCCAGCAGTGCAGGCAGGGGGTATCAGCTCCAGCATTTT. Translating it yields CASSAGRGYQLQHF. Based on the CDR3 plus reference TRBV28 and TRBJ1-5, the full variable domain is DVKVTQSSRYLVKRTGEKVFLECVQDMDHENMFWYRQDPGLGLRLIYFSYDVKMKEKGDIPEGYSVSREKKERFSLILESASTNQTSMYLCASSAGRGYQLQHFGDGTRLSIL.